A selection of T cell receptor beta chains follows, all from one sample in a study of T cells in localized non-small cell lung cancer. Sequencing was performed with immunoSEQ multiplex PCR; in TCRdb, only in-frame clones are kept and a portion is missing. The sample lists tens of thousands of clones, about 80% occurring once. The source was PBMCs, collected before any cancer treatment. Receptors were obtained from a man aged 35 to 69 with stage II lung adenocarcinoma. Each CDR3 is given with its conserved first and last residue. The D gene is left open where the match is weak. Size is stated for part of the rows, as once, few or many counts, or as a class when the clone is expanded.

CDR3 protein: CASSLGGGMNTEAFF
CDR3 DNA: TGTGCCAGCAGCTTGGGTGGCGGCATGAACACTGAAGCTTTCTTT
clone size: -
D gene: -
V gene: TRBV5-4
J gene: TRBJ1-1

CDR3 protein: CASSRPVSRETQYF
CDR3 DNA: TGTGCCAGCTCCCGCCCAGTCAGCCGGGAGACCCAGTACTTC
clone size: -
D gene: -
V gene: TRBV18
J gene: TRBJ2-5

CDR3 protein: CASSEGWDGYGYTF
CDR3 DNA: TGTGCCAGCAGTGAGGGGTGGGACGGCTATGGCTACACCTTC
clone size: -
D gene: -
V gene: TRBV6-1
J gene: TRBJ1-2

CDR3 protein: CATLRGINEQFF
CDR3 DNA: TGTGCCACGCTTAGGGGGATAAATGAGCAGTTCTTC
clone size: -
D gene: -
V gene: TRBV6-5
J gene: TRBJ2-1

CDR3 protein: CAWSVQGLAGDNEQFF
CDR3 DNA: TGTGCCTGGAGTGTACAGGGGCTAGCGGGGGACAATGAGCAGTTCTTC
clone size: -
D gene: TRBD2
V gene: TRBV30
J gene: TRBJ2-1

CDR3 protein: CASSLGQGAPYEQYF
CDR3 DNA: TGTGCCAGCAGCTTAGGGCAGGGGGCGCCCTACGAGCAGTACTTC
clone size: -
D gene: TRBD1
V gene: TRBV7-2
J gene: TRBJ2-7

CDR3 protein: CASSSGTGGGNQPQHF
CDR3 DNA: TGTGCCAGCTCATCAGGGACAGGGGGCGGCAATCAGCCCCAGCATTTT
clone size: -
D gene: TRBD1
V gene: TRBV18
J gene: TRBJ1-5

CDR3 protein: CASSVETSGGYNEQFF
CDR3 DNA: TGTGCCAGCAGCGTAGAAACTAGCGGGGGCTACAATGAGCAGTTCTTC
clone size: -
D gene: TRBD2
V gene: TRBV9
J gene: TRBJ2-1

CDR3 protein: CASSLGSSRWGANVLTF
CDR3 DNA: TGCGCCAGCAGCTTAGGGTCGTCCAGGTGGGGGGCCAACGTCCTGACTTTC
clone size: -
D gene: -
V gene: TRBV5-1
J gene: TRBJ2-6

CDR3 protein: CASSPYRSGHGETQYF
CDR3 DNA: TGTGCCAGCAGTCCGTACCGCTCAGGTCACGGAGAGACCCAGTACTTC
clone size: once
D gene: -
V gene: TRBV7-2
J gene: TRBJ2-5

CDR3 protein: CASSLAVLDYGYTF
CDR3 DNA: TGTGCCAGCAGCTTGGCAGTCTTGGACTATGGCTACACCTTC
clone size: few
D gene: -
V gene: TRBV5-6
J gene: TRBJ1-2

CDR3 protein: CASRPPTGSGANVLTF
CDR3 DNA: TGTGCCAGCAGGCCCCCGACCGGGTCCGGGGCCAACGTCCTGACTTTC
clone size: -
D gene: -
V gene: TRBV27
J gene: TRBJ2-6

CDR3 protein: CASSLASPTTDTQYF
CDR3 DNA: TGTGCCAGCAGTTTAGCTAGCCCAACCACAGATACGCAGTATTTT
clone size: -
D gene: -
V gene: TRBV27
J gene: TRBJ2-3

CDR3 protein: CASSPQGGYTEAFF
CDR3 DNA: TGTGCCAGCTCACCACAGGGGGGATACACTGAAGCTTTCTTT
clone size: -
D gene: -
V gene: TRBV18
J gene: TRBJ1-1

CDR3 protein: CASSGSLPREQYF
CDR3 DNA: TGTGCCAGCAGTGGATCCTTACCTCGCGAGCAGTACTTC
clone size: -
D gene: -
V gene: TRBV2
J gene: TRBJ2-7

CDR3 protein: CASSTLGLAGTDTQYF
CDR3 DNA: TGTGCCAGTAGTACACTGGGACTAGCGGGCACAGATACGCAGTATTTT
clone size: once
D gene: TRBD2
V gene: TRBV19
J gene: TRBJ2-3

CDR3 protein: CASSFPKIARGSPYEQYF
CDR3 DNA: TGTGCCAGCAGCTTCCCAAAGATAGCCAGGGGCAGCCCCTACGAGCAGTACTTC
clone size: -
D gene: -
V gene: TRBV11-2
J gene: TRBJ2-7

CDR3 protein: CASSLGRPETEAFF
CDR3 DNA: TGTGCCAGCAGTTTGGGCAGACCGGAGACTGAAGCTTTCTTT
clone size: -
D gene: -
V gene: TRBV28
J gene: TRBJ1-1

CDR3 protein: CASSIMGLAEGTDTQYF
CDR3 DNA: TGTGCCAGTAGTATAATGGGACTAGCCGAGGGCACAGATACGCAGTATTTT
clone size: -
D gene: TRBD2
V gene: TRBV19
J gene: TRBJ2-3

CDR3 protein: CAMSTGKDQPQHF
CDR3 DNA: TGTGCCATGAGCACAGGGAAGGATCAGCCCCAGCATTTT
clone size: -
D gene: -
V gene: TRBV10-3
J gene: TRBJ1-5

CDR3 protein: CASSGLFPGGNQPQHF
CDR3 DNA: TGTGCCAGCAGCGGACTGTTCCCCGGGGGCAATCAGCCCCAGCATTTT
clone size: -
D gene: -
V gene: TRBV2
J gene: TRBJ1-5

CDR3 protein: CANKSGHNYEQYF
CDR3 DNA: TGTGCCAACAAATCGGGACATAACTACGAGCAGTACTTC
clone size: once
D gene: -
V gene: TRBV6-9
J gene: TRBJ2-7

CDR3 protein: CASSVLRGGGEQYF
CDR3 DNA: TGTGCCAGCAGCGTCCTCCGGGGGGGAGGCGAGCAGTACTTC
clone size: -
D gene: TRBD2
V gene: TRBV9
J gene: TRBJ2-7

CDR3 protein: CASSHTGTSFISYNEQFF
CDR3 DNA: TGTGCCAGCAGCCACACCGGGACTAGCTTCATCTCCTACAATGAGCAGTTCTTC
clone size: -
D gene: TRBD2
V gene: TRBV11-2
J gene: TRBJ2-1

CDR3 protein: CASSLVAGAYEQYF
CDR3 DNA: TGTGCCAGCAGCTTAGTGGCCGGGGCCTACGAGCAGTACTTC
clone size: -
D gene: -
V gene: TRBV11-2
J gene: TRBJ2-7

CDR3 protein: CASSRTGTSSTGTQYF
CDR3 DNA: TGTGCCAGCAGCCGGACAGGGACTAGCAGCACGGGTACGCAGTATTTT
clone size: -
D gene: -
V gene: TRBV5-5
J gene: TRBJ2-3

CDR3 protein: CASSLVPRDIRTDTQYF
CDR3 DNA: TGTGCCAGCAGCTTGGTACCCCGGGACATTCGCACAGATACGCAGTATTTT
clone size: -
D gene: -
V gene: TRBV5-4
J gene: TRBJ2-3

CDR3 protein: CASSPPRLTVNTEAFF
CDR3 DNA: TGTGCCAGCAGCCCTCCAAGACTCACCGTGAACACTGAAGCTTTCTTT
clone size: -
D gene: -
V gene: TRBV7-2
J gene: TRBJ1-1

CDR3 protein: CASSVDGVNEQYF
CDR3 DNA: TGTGCCAGCAGCGTAGACGGGGTAAACGAGCAGTACTTC
clone size: medium-sized
D gene: -
V gene: TRBV9
J gene: TRBJ2-7

CDR3 protein: CASKGGALQYF
CDR3 DNA: TGTGCCAGCAAGGGGGGGGCCCTGCAGTACTTC
clone size: once
D gene: -
V gene: TRBV2
J gene: TRBJ2-7

CDR3 protein: CASSLLGQSSGNTIYF
CDR3 DNA: TGTGCCAGCAGCTTGTTGGGACAGAGCTCTGGAAACACCATATATTTT
clone size: -
D gene: TRBD1
V gene: TRBV5-8
J gene: TRBJ1-3

CDR3 protein: CASSETLAGNTGELFF
CDR3 DNA: TGTGCCAGCAGCGAAACACTAGCGGGAAACACCGGGGAGCTGTTTTTT
clone size: -
D gene: TRBD2
V gene: TRBV7-9
J gene: TRBJ2-2

CDR3 protein: CAISEVKQLEQYF
CDR3 DNA: TGTGCCATCAGTGAGGTCAAACAACTCGAGCAGTACTTC
clone size: -
D gene: -
V gene: TRBV10-3
J gene: TRBJ2-7

CDR3 protein: CASSGERRGIVSSYEQYF
CDR3 DNA: TGTGCCAGCTCCGGGGAGAGACGGGGGATTGTTAGCTCCTACGAGCAGTACTTC
clone size: -
D gene: -
V gene: TRBV18
J gene: TRBJ2-7

CDR3 protein: CASSHRLAGGGTGELFF
CDR3 DNA: TGCGCCAGCAGCCATAGACTAGCGGGAGGGGGCACCGGGGAGCTGTTTTTT
clone size: -
D gene: TRBD2
V gene: TRBV4-1
J gene: TRBJ2-2

CDR3 protein: CASSQNRGEQFF
CDR3 DNA: TGTGCCAGCAGCCAGAACAGGGGTGAGCAGTTCTTC
clone size: -
D gene: TRBD1
V gene: TRBV11-3
J gene: TRBJ2-1

CDR3 protein: CATSRDAVGRRSSYEQYF
CDR3 DNA: TGTGCCACCAGCAGAGATGCGGTCGGGCGGCGCAGCTCCTACGAGCAGTACTTC
clone size: few
D gene: -
V gene: TRBV15
J gene: TRBJ2-7

CDR3 protein: CASSPDPAYEQYF
CDR3 DNA: TGTGCCAGCAGCCCGGACCCCGCCTACGAGCAGTACTTC
clone size: -
D gene: -
V gene: TRBV27
J gene: TRBJ2-7

CDR3 protein: CASSHTSGGLGETQYF
CDR3 DNA: TGTGCCAGCAGCCACACGAGCGGGGGCCTGGGGGAGACCCAGTACTTC
clone size: few
D gene: TRBD2
V gene: TRBV16
J gene: TRBJ2-5

CDR3 protein: CASTNTQYF
CDR3 DNA: TGCGCCAGCACCAATACGCAGTATTTT
clone size: -
D gene: -
V gene: TRBV23-1
J gene: TRBJ2-3

CDR3 protein: CASSVAGQNTEAFF
CDR3 DNA: TGTGCCAGCAGCGTGGCGGGACAGAACACTGAAGCTTTCTTT
clone size: -
D gene: -
V gene: TRBV9
J gene: TRBJ1-1

CDR3 protein: CASSFRGDSNQPQHF
CDR3 DNA: TGCGCCAGCAGCTTCAGGGGGGATAGCAATCAGCCCCAGCATTTT
clone size: -
D gene: TRBD1
V gene: TRBV5-1
J gene: TRBJ1-5

CDR3 protein: CASSLGGTSPQETQYF
CDR3 DNA: TGCGCCAGCAGCTTGGGTGGAACCTCCCCGCAAGAGACCCAGTACTTC
clone size: -
D gene: -
V gene: TRBV5-1
J gene: TRBJ2-5

CDR3 protein: CASSRVGQGRLEQYF
CDR3 DNA: TGTGCCAGTAGTAGAGTGGGACAGGGGCGCCTCGAGCAGTACTTC
clone size: -
D gene: TRBD1
V gene: TRBV19
J gene: TRBJ2-7

CDR3 protein: CASSLGDIHNEQFF
CDR3 DNA: TGTGCCAGCAGTTTAGGGGATATACACAATGAGCAGTTCTTC
clone size: -
D gene: -
V gene: TRBV28
J gene: TRBJ2-1

CDR3 protein: CASSQPKAGQGKNTGELFF
CDR3 DNA: TGCGCCAGCAGCCAACCCAAAGCCGGACAGGGGAAGAACACCGGGGAGCTGTTTTTT
clone size: once
D gene: TRBD1
V gene: TRBV4-1
J gene: TRBJ2-2

CDR3 protein: CASRRQTQNTGELFF
CDR3 DNA: TGTGCCAGCAGGCGTCAGACTCAGAACACCGGGGAGCTGTTTTTT
clone size: -
D gene: -
V gene: TRBV11-2
J gene: TRBJ2-2

CDR3 protein: CATSSRTRNTEAFF
CDR3 DNA: TGTGCCACCAGCAGCAGAACAAGAAACACTGAAGCTTTCTTT
clone size: -
D gene: -
V gene: TRBV15
J gene: TRBJ1-1

CDR3 protein: CASSKLFGRGETQYF
CDR3 DNA: TGTGCCAGCAGCAAACTGTTCGGCAGGGGAGAGACCCAGTACTTC
clone size: -
D gene: -
V gene: TRBV21-1
J gene: TRBJ2-5

CDR3 protein: CASSAMDKVAGELFF
CDR3 DNA: TGTGCCAGCAGTGCGATGGACAAGGTGGCCGGGGAGCTGTTTTTT
clone size: once
D gene: -
V gene: TRBV25-1
J gene: TRBJ2-2

CDR3 protein: CASLSRGTQYF
CDR3 DNA: TGTGCCAGCCTGAGCCGAGGGACCCAGTACTTC
clone size: -
D gene: -
V gene: TRBV11-2
J gene: TRBJ2-5